Included here is one T cell receptor beta chain sequence, with context. Its antigen is not identified. TCRdb's table, derived via immunoSEQ multiplex PCR, lists solely in-frame clones and lacks some. The sample yields 20,000 or so clones, approximately 85% seen once. Germline V CDR1 and CDR2: SGHAT, FQNNGV. This CDR3 has 13 amino acids. V was cut by 0 bases and J by 5 bases, with 5 bases left in between. The data were obtained in a study of a mutant IDH1 vaccine in newly diagnosed glioma. Study-level information: Previous treatment comprised radiotherapy, temozolomide, or both, mostly both.

Time point defined: baseline, week 1 (first vaccination visit). This sample's treatment: pre-vaccination baseline after standard-of-care therapy. Study-level points and caveats: The occurrence of vaccine-induced immune responses was seen in 80% to 95% of patients.

The source material was PBMCs, sampled from a glioma patient treated with radiotherapy, temozolomide or both. The chain is built from TRBV11-2 and TRBJ2-1; D is undetermined. The TCR was taken from a man aged 40-49 years with glioma. CDR3 sequence: CASSLEVHNEQFF. CDR3 coding DNA: TGTGCCAGCAGCTTAGAGGTCCACAATGAGCAGTTCTTC.